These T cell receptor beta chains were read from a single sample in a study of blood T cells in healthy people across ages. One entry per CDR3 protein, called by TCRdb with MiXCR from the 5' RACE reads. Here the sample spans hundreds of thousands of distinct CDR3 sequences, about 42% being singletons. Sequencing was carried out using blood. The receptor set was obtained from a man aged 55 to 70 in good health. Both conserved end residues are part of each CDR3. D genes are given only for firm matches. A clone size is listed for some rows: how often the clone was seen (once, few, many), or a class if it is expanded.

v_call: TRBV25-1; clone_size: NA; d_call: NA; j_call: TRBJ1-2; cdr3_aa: CASSEANYGYNF; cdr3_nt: TGTGCCAGCAGTGAGGCTAACTATGGCTACAACTTC
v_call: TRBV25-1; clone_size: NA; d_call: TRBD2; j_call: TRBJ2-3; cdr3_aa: CASSPAGALAEVTDTQYF; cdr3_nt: TGTGCCAGCAGCCCTGCGGGCGCTCTAGCGGAGGTCACAGATACGCAGTATTTT
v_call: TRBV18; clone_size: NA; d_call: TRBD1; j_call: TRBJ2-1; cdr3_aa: CASSPALGQGPHNEQFF; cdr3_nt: TGTGCCAGCTCACCAGCCCTGGGACAGGGTCCTCACAATGAGCAGTTCTTC
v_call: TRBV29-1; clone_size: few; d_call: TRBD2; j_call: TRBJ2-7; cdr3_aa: CSVRGEGPGSQYF; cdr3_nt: TGCAGCGTTCGAGGGGAGGGGCCTGGGTCCCAGTACTTC
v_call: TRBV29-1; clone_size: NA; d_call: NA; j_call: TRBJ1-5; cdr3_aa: CSWADSLNQPQHF; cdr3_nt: TGCAGCTGGGCGGACAGCCTCAATCAGCCCCAGCATTTT
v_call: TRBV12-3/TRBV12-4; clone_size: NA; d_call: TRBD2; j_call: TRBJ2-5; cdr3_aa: CASSPPRRLAGGTRHQETQYF; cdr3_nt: TGTGCCAGCAGTCCCCCCCGAAGGCTAGCGGGGGGGACTCGGCACCAAGAGACCCAGTACTTC
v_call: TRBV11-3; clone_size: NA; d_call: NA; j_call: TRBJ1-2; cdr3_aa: CASSIVAYGYTF; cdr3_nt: TGTGCCAGCAGCATCGTGGCCTATGGCTACACCTTC
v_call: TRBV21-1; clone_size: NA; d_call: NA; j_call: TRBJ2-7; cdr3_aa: CASSKGKGGYEQYF; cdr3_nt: TGTGCCAGCAGCAAGGGAAAAGGGGGCTACGAGCAGTACTTC
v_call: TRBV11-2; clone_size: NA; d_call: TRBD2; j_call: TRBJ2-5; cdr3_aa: CASSLNGGVAETQYF; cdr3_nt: TGTGCCAGCAGCTTAAATGGGGGGGTAGCAGAGACCCAGTACTTC
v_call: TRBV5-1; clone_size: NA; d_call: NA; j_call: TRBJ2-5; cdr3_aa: CASSLVVGGRREQYF; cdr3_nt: TGCGCCAGCAGCTTGGTTGTGGGGGGGCGGCGTGAGCAGTACTTC
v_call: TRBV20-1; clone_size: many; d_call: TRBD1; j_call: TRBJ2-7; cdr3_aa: CSARVLGQGQSYEQYF; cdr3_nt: TGCAGTGCTAGAGTGTTGGGACAGGGGCAATCCTACGAGCAGTACTTC
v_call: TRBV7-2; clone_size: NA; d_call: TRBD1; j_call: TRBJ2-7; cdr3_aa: CASRQGAGAYEQYF; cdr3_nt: TGTGCCAGCAGACAGGGGGCCGGAGCCTACGAGCAGTACTTC
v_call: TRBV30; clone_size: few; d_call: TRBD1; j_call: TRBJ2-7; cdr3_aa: CAWSGQGAAYEQYF; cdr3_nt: TGTGCCTGGAGTGGACAGGGGGCCGCCTACGAGCAGTACTTC
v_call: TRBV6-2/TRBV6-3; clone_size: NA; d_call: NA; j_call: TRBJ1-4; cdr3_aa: CASSYPGWGNEKLFF; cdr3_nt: TGTGCCAGCAGTTACCCCGGATGGGGGAATGAAAAACTGTTTTTT
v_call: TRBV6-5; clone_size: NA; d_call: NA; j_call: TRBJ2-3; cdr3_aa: CASPSLRAKLDTQYF; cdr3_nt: TGTGCCAGCCCAAGCCTTCGAGCGAAACTAGATACGCAGTATTTT
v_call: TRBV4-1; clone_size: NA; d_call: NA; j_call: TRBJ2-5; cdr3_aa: CASSHLFQETQYF; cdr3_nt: TGCGCCAGCAGCCACCTATTTCAAGAGACCCAGTACTTC
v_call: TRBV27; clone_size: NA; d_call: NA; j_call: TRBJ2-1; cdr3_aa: CTSSPQHGVGNEQFF; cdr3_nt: TGTACCAGCAGTCCCCAACATGGAGTAGGAAACGAGCAGTTCTTC
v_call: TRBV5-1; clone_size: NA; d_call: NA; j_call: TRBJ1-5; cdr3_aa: CASSFDSYNQPQHF; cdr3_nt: TGCGCCAGCAGCTTTGACAGTTACAATCAGCCCCAGCATTTT
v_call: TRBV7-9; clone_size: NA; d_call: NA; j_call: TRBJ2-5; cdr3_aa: CASSMRGPAVNEQYF; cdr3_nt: TGTGCCAGCAGCATGCGGGGGCCCGCTGTGAATGAGCAGTACTTC
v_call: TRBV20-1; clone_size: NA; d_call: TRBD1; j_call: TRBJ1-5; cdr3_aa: CSAKGQLAQPQHF; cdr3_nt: TGCAGTGCCAAGGGACAGCTCGCCCAGCCCCAGCATTTT
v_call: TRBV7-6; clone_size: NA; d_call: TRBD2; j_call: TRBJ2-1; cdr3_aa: CASSPRPSGGAREQFF; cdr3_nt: TGTGCCAGCAGCCCACGTCCGAGCGGGGGGGCGAGGGAGCAGTTCTTC
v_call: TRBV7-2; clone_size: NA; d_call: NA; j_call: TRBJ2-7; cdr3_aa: CASTESGSFYEQYF; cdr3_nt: TGTGCCAGCACCGAGTCGGGAAGTTTCTACGAGCAGTACTTC
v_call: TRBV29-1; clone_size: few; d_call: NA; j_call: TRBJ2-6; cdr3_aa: CSVEGGANVLTF; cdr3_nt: TGCAGCGTTGAAGGTGGGGCCAACGTCCTGACTTTC
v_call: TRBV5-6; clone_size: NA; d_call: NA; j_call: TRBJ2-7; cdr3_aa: CASSLAAGNNYEQYF; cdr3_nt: TGTGCCAGCAGCTTGGCGGCAGGGAATAACTACGAGCAGTACTTC
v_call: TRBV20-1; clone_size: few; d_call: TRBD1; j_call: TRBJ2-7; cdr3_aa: CSATRTGPLYEQYF; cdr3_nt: TGCAGTGCAACTCGGACAGGGCCCCTCTACGAGCAGTACTTC
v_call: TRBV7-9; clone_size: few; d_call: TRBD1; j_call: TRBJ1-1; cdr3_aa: CASSPKPNRGGTEAFF; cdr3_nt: TGTGCCAGCAGCCCGAAACCTAACAGGGGAGGCACTGAAGCTTTCTTT
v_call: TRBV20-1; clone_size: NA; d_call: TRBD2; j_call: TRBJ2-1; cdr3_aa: CSARVPGTSGYNEQFF; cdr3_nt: TGCAGTGCTAGAGTTCCCGGGACTAGCGGTTACAATGAGCAGTTCTTC
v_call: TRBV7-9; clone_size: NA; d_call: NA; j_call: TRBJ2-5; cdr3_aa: CASSSDTRAYF; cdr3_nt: TGTGCCAGCAGTTCCGACACCCGGGCGTACTTC
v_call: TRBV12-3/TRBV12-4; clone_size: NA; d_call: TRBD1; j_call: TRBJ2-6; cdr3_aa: CASSSGTGGSGANVLTF; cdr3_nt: TGTGCCAGCAGCTCCGGGACAGGGGGCTCAGGGGCCAACGTCCTGACTTTC
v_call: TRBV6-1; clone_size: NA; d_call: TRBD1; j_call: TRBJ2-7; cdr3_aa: CASTEWAGGSDEQYF; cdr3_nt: TGTGCCAGCACCGAATGGGCAGGGGGTAGTGACGAGCAGTACTTC
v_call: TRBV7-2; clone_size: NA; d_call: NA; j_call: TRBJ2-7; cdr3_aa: CASSLATAISSYEQYF; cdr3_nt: TGTGCCAGCAGCTTAGCCACAGCTATAAGCTCCTACGAGCAGTACTTC
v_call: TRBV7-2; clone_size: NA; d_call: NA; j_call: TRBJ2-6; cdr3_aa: CASSLGQGPSGANALTF; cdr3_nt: TGTGCCAGCAGCTTAGGTCAGGGACCCTCCGGGGCCAACGCCCTGACTTTC
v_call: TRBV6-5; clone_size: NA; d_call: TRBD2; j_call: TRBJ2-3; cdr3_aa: CASSPGLAGPDTQYF; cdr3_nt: TGTGCCAGCAGCCCGGGACTAGCGGGCCCGGATACGCAGTATTTT
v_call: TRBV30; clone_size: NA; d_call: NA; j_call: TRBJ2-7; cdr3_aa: CAWSVVAGDEQYF; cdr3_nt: TGTGCCTGGAGTGTAGTCGCGGGTGACGAGCAGTACTTC
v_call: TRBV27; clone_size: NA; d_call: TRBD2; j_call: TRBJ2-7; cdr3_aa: CASSLSGGLAYEQYF; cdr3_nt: TGTGCCAGCAGTTTATCCGGGGGGTTGGCCTACGAGCAGTACTTC
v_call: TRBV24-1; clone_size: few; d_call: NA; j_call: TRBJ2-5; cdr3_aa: CATSETTGVETQYF; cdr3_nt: TGTGCCACCAGTGAGACGACAGGCGTGGAGACCCAGTACTTC
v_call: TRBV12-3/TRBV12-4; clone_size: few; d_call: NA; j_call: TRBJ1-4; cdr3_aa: CASSLNFEAATNEKLFF; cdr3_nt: TGTGCCAGCAGTTTAAACTTTGAAGCAGCAACTAATGAAAAACTGTTTTTT
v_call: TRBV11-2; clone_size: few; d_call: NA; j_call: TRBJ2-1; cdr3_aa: CASSLPYTINEQFF; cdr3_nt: TGTGCCAGCAGCTTACCCTATACTATCAATGAGCAGTTCTTC
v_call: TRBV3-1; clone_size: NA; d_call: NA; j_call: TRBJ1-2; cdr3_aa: CASSQRTREDYTF; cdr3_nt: TGTGCCAGCAGCCAACGGACCAGGGAGGACTACACCTTC
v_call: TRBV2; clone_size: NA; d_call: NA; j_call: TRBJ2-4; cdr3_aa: CASNWARGKNIQYF; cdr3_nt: TGTGCCAGCAACTGGGCACGGGGCAAAAACATTCAGTACTTC
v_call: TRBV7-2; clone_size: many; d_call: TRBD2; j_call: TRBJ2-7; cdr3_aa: CADKGRGGYEQYF; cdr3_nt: TGTGCCGATAAGGGGCGGGGGGGGTACGAGCAGTACTTC
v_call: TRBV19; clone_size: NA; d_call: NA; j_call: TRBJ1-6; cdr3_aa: CASSIGSPRDSPLHF; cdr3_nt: TGTGCCAGTAGTATAGGATCACCCCGGGATTCACCCCTCCACTTT
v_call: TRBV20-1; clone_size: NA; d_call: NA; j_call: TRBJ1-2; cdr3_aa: CSARDLEGGGYGYTF; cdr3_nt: TGCAGTGCTAGAGATCTGGAGGGGGGGGGATATGGCTACACCTTC
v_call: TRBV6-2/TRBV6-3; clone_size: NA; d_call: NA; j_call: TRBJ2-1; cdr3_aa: CASSYSQGLAYNEQFF; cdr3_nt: TGTGCCAGCAGTTACTCGCAGGGCTTAGCCTACAATGAGCAGTTCTTC
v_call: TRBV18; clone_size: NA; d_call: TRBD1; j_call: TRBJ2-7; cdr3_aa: CASSWTGVAYEQYF; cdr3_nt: TGTGCCAGCTCATGGACAGGGGTGGCCTACGAGCAGTACTTC
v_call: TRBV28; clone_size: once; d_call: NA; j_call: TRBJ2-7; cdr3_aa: CASSVPGTIYEQYF; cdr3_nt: TGTGCCAGCAGTGTACCAGGGACCATCTACGAGCAGTACTTC
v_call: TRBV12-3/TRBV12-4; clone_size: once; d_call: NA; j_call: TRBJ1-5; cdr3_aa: CASSSSTATNQPQHF; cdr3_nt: TGTGCCAGCAGTTCGTCTACAGCGACGAATCAGCCCCAGCATTTT
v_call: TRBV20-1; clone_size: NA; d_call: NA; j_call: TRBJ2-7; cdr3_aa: CSARGAGTSGEQYF; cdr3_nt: TGCAGTGCTAGAGGGGCGGGGACCTCCGGCGAGCAGTACTTC
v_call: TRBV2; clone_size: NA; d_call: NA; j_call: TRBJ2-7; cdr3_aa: CASSWTDYEQYF; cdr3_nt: TGTGCCAGCAGTTGGACGGATTACGAGCAGTACTTC
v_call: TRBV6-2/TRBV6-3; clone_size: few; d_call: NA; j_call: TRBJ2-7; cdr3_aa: CASTKKLGVYEQYF; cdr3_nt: TGTGCCAGCACTAAGAAGCTTGGGGTCTACGAGCAGTACTTC
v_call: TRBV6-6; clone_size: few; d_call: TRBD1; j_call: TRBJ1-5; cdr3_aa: CASRSDRAQPQHF; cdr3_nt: TGTGCCAGCAGGTCGGACAGGGCTCAGCCCCAGCATTTT
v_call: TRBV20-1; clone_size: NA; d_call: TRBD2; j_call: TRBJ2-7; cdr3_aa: CSARELAGSYEQYF; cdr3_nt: TGCAGTGCTAGAGAGCTAGCGGGGTCCTACGAGCAGTACTTC
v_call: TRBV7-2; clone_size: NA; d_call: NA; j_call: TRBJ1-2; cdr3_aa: CASSWGTGSYGYTF; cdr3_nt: TGTGCCAGCAGCTGGGGAACAGGGTCCTATGGCTACACCTTC
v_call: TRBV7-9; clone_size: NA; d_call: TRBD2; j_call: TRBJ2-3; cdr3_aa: CASAGGDTQYF; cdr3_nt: TGTGCCAGCGCGGGGGGGGATACGCAGTATTTT
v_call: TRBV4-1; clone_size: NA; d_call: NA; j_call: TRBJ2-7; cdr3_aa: CASSQDPFLEQYF; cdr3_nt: TGCGCCAGCAGCCAAGATCCTTTTCTCGAGCAGTACTTC
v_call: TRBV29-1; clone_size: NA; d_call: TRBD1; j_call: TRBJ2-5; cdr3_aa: CGVDRGRETQYF; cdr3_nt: TGCGGCGTAGACAGGGGTCGGGAGACCCAGTACTTC
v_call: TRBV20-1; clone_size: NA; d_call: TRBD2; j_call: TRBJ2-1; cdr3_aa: CSAQGLAGYNEQFF; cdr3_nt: TGCAGTGCCCAGGGACTAGCGGGCTACAATGAGCAGTTCTTC
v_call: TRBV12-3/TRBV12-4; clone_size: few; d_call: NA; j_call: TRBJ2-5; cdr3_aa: CASSLGQGWGETQYF; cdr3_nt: TGTGCCAGCAGTTTAGGTCAGGGCTGGGGAGAGACCCAGTACTTC